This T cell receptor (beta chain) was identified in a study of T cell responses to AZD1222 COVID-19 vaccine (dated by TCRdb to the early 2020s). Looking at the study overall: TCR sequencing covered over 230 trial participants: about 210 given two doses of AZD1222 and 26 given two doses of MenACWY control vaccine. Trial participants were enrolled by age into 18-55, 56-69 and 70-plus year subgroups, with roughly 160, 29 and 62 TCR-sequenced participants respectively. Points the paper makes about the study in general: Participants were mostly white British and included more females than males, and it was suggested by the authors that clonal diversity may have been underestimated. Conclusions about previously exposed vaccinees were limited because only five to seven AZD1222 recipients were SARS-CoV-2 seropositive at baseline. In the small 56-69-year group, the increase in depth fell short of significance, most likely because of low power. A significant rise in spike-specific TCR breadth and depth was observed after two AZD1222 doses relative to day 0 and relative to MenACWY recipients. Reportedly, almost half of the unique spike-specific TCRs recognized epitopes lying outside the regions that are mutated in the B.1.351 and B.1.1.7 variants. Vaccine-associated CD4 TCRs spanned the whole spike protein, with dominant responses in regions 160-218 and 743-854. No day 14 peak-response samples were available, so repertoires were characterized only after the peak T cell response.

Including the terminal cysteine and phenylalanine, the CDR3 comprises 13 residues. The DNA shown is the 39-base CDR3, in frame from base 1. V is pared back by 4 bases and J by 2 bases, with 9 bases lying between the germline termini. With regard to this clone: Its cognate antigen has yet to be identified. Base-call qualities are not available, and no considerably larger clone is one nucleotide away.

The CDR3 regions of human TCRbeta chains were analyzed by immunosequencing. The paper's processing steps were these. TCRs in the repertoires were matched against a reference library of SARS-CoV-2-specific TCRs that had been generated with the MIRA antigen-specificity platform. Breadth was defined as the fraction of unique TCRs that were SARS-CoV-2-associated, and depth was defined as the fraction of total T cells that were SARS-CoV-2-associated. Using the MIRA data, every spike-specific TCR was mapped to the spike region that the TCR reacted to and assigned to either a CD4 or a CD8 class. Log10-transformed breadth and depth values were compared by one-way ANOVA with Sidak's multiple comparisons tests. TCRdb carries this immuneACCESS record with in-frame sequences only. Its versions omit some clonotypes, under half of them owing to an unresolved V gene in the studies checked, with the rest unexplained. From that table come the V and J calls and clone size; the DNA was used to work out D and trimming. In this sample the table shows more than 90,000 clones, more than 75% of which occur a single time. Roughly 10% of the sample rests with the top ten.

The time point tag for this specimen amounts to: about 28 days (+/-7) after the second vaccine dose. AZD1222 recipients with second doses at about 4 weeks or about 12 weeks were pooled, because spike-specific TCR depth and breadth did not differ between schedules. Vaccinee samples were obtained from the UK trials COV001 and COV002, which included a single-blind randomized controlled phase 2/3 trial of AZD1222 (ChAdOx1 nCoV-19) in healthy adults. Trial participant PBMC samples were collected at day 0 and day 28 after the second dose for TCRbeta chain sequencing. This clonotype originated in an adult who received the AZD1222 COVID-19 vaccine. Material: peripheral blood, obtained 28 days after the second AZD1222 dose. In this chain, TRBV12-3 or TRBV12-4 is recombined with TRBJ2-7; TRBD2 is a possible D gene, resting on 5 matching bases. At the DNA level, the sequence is TGTGCCAGCAGTTCCCACGGGGCCTACGAGCAGTACTTC. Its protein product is CASSSHGAYEQYF.